This T cell receptor beta chain was captured in a study of T cell clusters in autoimmune cytopenias. Study-wide context: The mean age of healthy donor controls was almost 57 years, the median roughly 60 years.

This CDR3 spans 15 amino acids. Germline V gene lookup returns CDR1 PRHDT and CDR2 FYEKMQ (reference sequence). TRB was amplified from about 260 ng of peripheral blood genomic DNA per sample. TRB rearrangements were amplified by touch-down multiplex PCR with mixed TRB-A/B primers. TCRdb re-called the multiplex PCR reads and gives one entry per CDR3 protein, without DNA. The sample table includes about 15,000 distinct CDR3 sequences. These data are also associated with another study on T cell repertoires in aging, cancer and after chemotherapy.

This TCR came from a human donor in good health. Sequencing was done on a sample of peripheral blood. The gene calls are TRBV13 and TRBJ2-5; TCRdb's D call, TRBD1, is unchecked because there is no DNA. CDR3 protein: CASSLWGEREETQYF.